These 8 T cell receptor beta chains came from one sample sequenced in a study of control samples from healthy donors and cancer patients. Method: immunoSEQ multiplex PCR; TCRdb's copy keeps in-frame clones and lacks some. This table holds some 160,000 clones, around nine tenths found once. The sample consisted of blood. Receptors originate from a woman in her 30s in good health.

The chain has TRBV28 and TRBJ1-2; D may be TRBD1 (6 bases). Germline assignment: CDR1 MDHEN and CDR2 SYDVKM. The CDR3 is 14 residues long. The germline V and J ends were trimmed by 5 bases and 0 bases, with 10 bases remaining between them. The CDR3: CASSMTGANYGYTF. The CDR3 DNA reads as TGTGCCAGCAGTATGACAGGTGCTAACTATGGCTACACCTTC.

The chain employs TRBV9 and TRBJ1-2; 7 positions agree with TRBD1. V dropped 2 bases and J dropped 6; count of bases not matched to a gene: 4. CDR3 length equals 13 residues. Germline V CDR1 and CDR2: SGDLS, YYNGEE. The CDR3 DNA sequence: TGTGCCAGCAGCGTTACAGGGGCGGATGGCTACACCTTC. Amino acid sequence: CASSVTGADGYTF.

The J gene is TRBJ2-7, the V gene TRBV5-5; the D call may be TRBD1 or TRBD2 (6 bases each). This CDR3 is 13 amino acids long. The germline V gene has CDR1 SGHKS and CDR2 YYEKEE (reference sequence). Deletions cut 6 bases from V and 4 bases from J, with 14 bases between. CDR3: CASNYGGVYEQYF. In DNA, the CDR3 is TGTGCCAGCAATTACGGGGGCGTGTACGAGCAGTACTTC.

The rearrangement joins TRBV27 to TRBJ2-7; perhaps TRBD1 as D (6 bases). From germline, CDR1 is MNHEY and CDR2 SMNVEV (reference sequence). Deletions cut 6 bases from V and 1 base from J, with 13 bases between. The CDR3 runs 14 residues. CDR3 sequence reads: CASRAGTQSYEQYF. The CDR3 DNA sequence: TGTGCCAGCAGGGCCGGGACACAATCCTACGAGCAGTACTTC.

This sequence joins TRBV12-3 or TRBV12-4 and TRBJ2-7; TRBD1 matches 7 bases. With V trimmed by 5 bases and J by 2 bases, 3 bases remained unmatched. CDR3 length: 13 residues. The DNA of the CDR3 is TGTGCCAGCAGTCCGGGACAGACCTACGAGCAGTACTTC. Translated: CASSPGQTYEQYF.

The gene calls are TRBV5-1 and TRBJ2-2; D remains unclear. The CDR3 totals 13 residues. The V gene's germline CDR1 is SGHRS and CDR2 YFSETQ. The V gene lost 0 bases and the J gene lost 6 bases, with 6 bases spanning the gap. In DNA, the CDR3 is TGCGCCAGCAGCTTGGGGAATTCCGGGGAGCTGTTTTTT. It is translated as CASSLGNSGELFF.

V usage is TRBV11-2 and J usage is TRBJ2-1; 9 bases are a match to TRBD1. In germline, CDR1 is SGHAT, CDR2 FQNNGV. The CDR3 totals 15 residues. V shed 5 bases and J 8 bases; nucleotides not matched to a gene: 10. The CDR3 coding sequence is TGTGCCAGCAGCCCGAGGTCTAGGGACAGGGATGAGCAGTTCTTC. This sequence encodes CASSPRSRDRDEQFF.

V and J are TRBV6-5 and TRBJ2-5; 8 nucleotides line up with TRBD2. The CDR3 has 14 residues. Germline CDR1 reads MNHEY; CDR2 reads SVGAGI. The V and J ends lost 0 bases and 5 bases, in that order; junction bases with no gene match: 2. In DNA form, the CDR3 reads TGTGCCAGCAGTTACTCTGTAGCGGGGGAGACCCAGTACTTC. It is translated as CASSYSVAGETQYF.